These 6 T cell receptor beta chains originate from one sample sequenced in a study of blood T cells in healthy people across ages. Then a second PCR, running about 7 to 11 cycles, was carried out with a sample-barcoded 5' primer and a J-beta primer mix. TCRdb re-derived calls from the 5' RACE reads in MiXCR, one entry per CDR3 protein. The profile shows fewer than 900,000 distinct CDR3 sequences, around 49% of them singletons. Material: blood. These receptors were obtained from an older woman in good health.

This clonotype turned up a few times. The chain links TRBV27 to TRBJ2-3, with D possibly being TRBD1 or TRBD2 (5 bases each). Trimming shortened V by 2 bases and J by 1 base, and 16 bases separated the two germline ends. The CDR3 covers 17 residues. From germline, CDR1 is MNHEY and CDR2 SMNVEV (reference sequence). This CDR3 reads CASSLPEGTPGTDTQYF. The CDR3 DNA is TGTGCCAGCAGTTTACCAGAAGGGACCCCCGGCACAGATACGCAGTATTTT.

In nucleotides, the CDR3 is TGCAGTGCTAGCGGGGGGGACTCCACCGAGGAGACCCAGTACTTC. Protein product: CSASGGDSTEETQYF. V usage is TRBV20-1 and J usage is TRBJ2-5; TRBD2 agrees at 8 bases. Unmatched junction bases numbered 11, after V lost 3 bases and J lost 5 bases. This CDR3 region has 15 residues. Germline-derived CDR1 and CDR2 are DFQATT and SNEGSKA (reference sequence).

This clonotype was detected many times. The chain couples TRBV15 to TRBJ2-1, with D hard to call. Germline loops: CDR1 LNHNV, CDR2 YYDKDF (reference sequence). V shed 2 bases and J shed 9 bases, with 8 bases lying between them. The CDR3 runs 12 residues. CDR3 sequence: CATSRPRAEQFF. In DNA, the CDR3 is TGTGCCACCAGCAGACCCCGGGCTGAGCAGTTCTTC.

The J gene is TRBJ1-1, the V gene TRBV10-2; the match to TRBD1 covers 8 bases. CDR3 length: 12 amino acids. Germline V CDR1 and CDR2: WSHSY, SAAADI. The junction had 6 bases not matched to a gene; V was cut back by 7 bases and J by 8 bases. The CDR3 DNA follows: TGCGCCAGCATTCTTCGGACAGGGGAAGCTTTCTTT. Translating it yields CASILRTGEAFF.

The chain uses TRBV11-3 and TRBJ1-6; D remains ambiguous. This CDR3 is built from 13 residues. Trimming took off 0 bases at V and 8 bases at J, with 5 bases between the two ends. Germline lookup yields CDR1 SGHNT and CDR2 YENEEA. CDR3 residues: CASSLDLDSPLHF. The CDR3, as DNA: TGTGCCAGCAGCTTAGATCTTGATTCACCCCTCCACTTT.

This clonotype has just a few counts. This rearrangement joins TRBV29-1 to TRBJ2-7; 14 nucleotides align to TRBD2. V lost 4 bases and J lost 4; bases outside the gene matches: 9. Germline V gives CDR1 SQVTM, CDR2 ANQGSEA. This CDR3 has 16 amino acids. The CDR3 loop reads CSVGWGTSGRLYEQYF. For the CDR3, the DNA is TGCAGCGTTGGCTGGGGGACTAGCGGGAGACTGTACGAGCAGTACTTC.